This T cell receptor (beta chain) was profiled in a study of regulatory T cells in long-lasting Graves disease. The CDR3 totals 13 residues. CDR1 MNHEY and CDR2 SVGEGT come from the germline V gene. V was cut by 6 bases and J by 6 bases, with 13 bases left in between. Time point specified: newly diagnosed GD, antithyroid drugs for less than 3 months. TCR sequences were obtained from RNA taken from PBMCs. According to the study, TCR beta libraries were built with iRepertoire HTBI primers and CDR3-region Arm-PCR. TCRdb called the multiplex PCR reads again in MiXCR, with one record for every CDR3 protein. The data show around 480,000 distinct CDR3 sequences, around 15% seen once. A further study also used this sample, focusing on T cells in Graves' hyperthyroidism and ophthalmopathy.

The clonotype comes from a man aged 40-55 years with Graves disease. The sequences come from peripheral blood mononuclear cells (PBMCs), collected at new diagnosis, from a patient treated with antithyroid drugs. This chain uses TRBV6-2 or TRBV6-3 with TRBJ2-3; D gene ambiguous. The CDR3 DNA reads TGTGCCAGCAGGTCCGATGTAACGGATACGCAGTATTTT. This codes for CASRSDVTDTQYF.